This T cell receptor beta chain was sequenced in a study of T cells in Graves' hyperthyroidism and ophthalmopathy. TCR beta CDR3 region amplification was performed from RNA transcripts. A set of HTBI primers served as the primers for a first-round RT-PCR of the TCR CDR3. TCRdb processed the multiplex PCR reads anew with MiXCR; each CDR3 protein has one entry. The sample carries approximately 870,000 distinct CDR3 sequences, over 35% recorded once. The CDR3 sequence is 15 residues long. The V end was cut by 5 bases, the J end by 6 bases, with 19 bases between. In germline, CDR1 is SNHLY, CDR2 FYNNEI. This sequence originates from a man between 18 and 35 years old with Graves' hyperthyroidism. Source material: blood. The J gene is TRBJ1-2, the V gene TRBV2, with D perhaps TRBD1 (5 bases). CDR3 loop: CASSSGPRGLDGYTF. The CDR3 DNA is TGTGCCAGCAGTTCGGGACCGCGAGGACTGGATGGCTACACCTTC.